Below are 12 T cell receptor beta chains sequenced from a single sample in a study of cytomegalovirus exposure and HLA in healthy donors. PCR employed 60 Vbeta and 13 Jbeta primers. Sequencing was performed with immunoSEQ multiplex PCR; in TCRdb, only in-frame clones are kept and a portion is missing. Seen here are around 120,000 clones, roughly two thirds observed once, and the top ten hold 1.6%. Specimen: PBMCs. The receptors here all came from a man under 40 in good health and CMV-seropositive.

The chain has TRBV7-3 and TRBJ2-1; 7 positions agree with TRBD2. CDR1 and CDR2 (germline): SGHTA, FQGTGA. Unmatched junction bases numbered 7, after V lost 5 bases and J lost 0 bases. The CDR3 has 16 amino acids. CDR3 loop: CASSPPPGGSYNEQFF. The CDR3 DNA sequence: TGTGCCAGCAGCCCTCCTCCGGGAGGCTCCTACAATGAGCAGTTCTTC.

This clone is a singleton in its sample. The gene calls are TRBV6-6 and TRBJ2-1, with D perhaps matching TRBD1 (5 bases). CDR1 is MNHNY and CDR2 is SVGAGI in the germline V gene (reference sequence). The ends were cut back, 2 bases at V and 4 bases at J, with 6 bases in the middle. This CDR3 is built from 13 residues. In DNA form, the CDR3 reads TGTGCCAGCAGTTACGACAGTTACAATGAGCAGTTCTTC. It codes for CASSYDSYNEQFF.

This chain connects TRBV6-5 to TRBJ2-5; 8 nucleotides align to TRBD1. Trimming at V came to 2 bases and at J to 3 bases, leaving 5 bases not matched to a gene. The CDR3 is 15 residues long. Germline V gene lookup returns CDR1 MNHEY and CDR2 SVGAGI. The CDR3 DNA is TGTGCCAGCAGTTACCCTACAGGGGGTAAAGAGACCCAGTACTTC. Translating gives CASSYPTGGKETQYF.

The V and J genes are TRBV6-5 and TRBJ1-4; TRBD1 might be the D (6 bases). V gave up 1 base and J gave up 0 bases, with 9 bases separating them. CDR3 size: 16 residues. Germline CDR1 is MNHEY and CDR2 is SVGAGI. CDR3 residues: CASSYYRDPTNEKLFF. CDR3 nucleotide sequence: TGTGCCAGCAGTTACTACAGGGACCCAACTAATGAAAAACTGTTTTTT.

The chain couples TRBV5-4 to TRBJ1-5; D is possibly TRBD1 (6 bases). Germline V CDR1 and CDR2: SGHNT, YYREEE (reference sequence). This CDR3 region has 13 residues. Trimming stripped 5 bases from V and 6 bases from J, with 12 bases between. DNA of the CDR3: TGTGCCAGCAGTGAACAGGGTATTCAGCCCCAGCATTTT. Residues: CASSEQGIQPQHF.

This rearrangement joins TRBV18 to TRBJ2-5; TRBD1 matches 7 bases. Germline V lookup: CDR1 KGHSH, CDR2 LQKENI. The CDR3 runs to 13 residues. With V trimmed by 3 bases and J by 2 bases, 0 bases remained unmatched. The CDR3 bases are TGTGCCAGCTCACCGGGACAGCAAGAGACCCAGTACTTC. Translation gives CASSPGQQETQYF.

As to this clone: One end of the junction varies from germline; a read error may be responsible. The chain has TRBV4-3 and TRBJ2-1; 11 nucleotides match TRBD1. Per the germline V gene, CDR1 is LGHNA and CDR2 is YSLEER. The CDR3 is 16 amino acids. The CDR3 protein is CASSQDRTGGYDEQFF. The DNA of the CDR3 is TGCGCCAGCAGCCAAGATCGGACAGGGGGCTACGATGAGCAGTTCTTC.

J is TRBJ2-3 and V is TRBV4-2; D may be TRBD2 (5 bases). Germline V gives CDR1 LGHNA, CDR2 YNFKEQ. Trimming shortened V by 6 bases and J by 4 bases, and 20 bases separated the two germline ends. CDR3 length: 16 amino acids. In nucleotides, the CDR3 is TGTGCCAGCAGTCTCGGACTCACACCGTACTCAGATACGCAGTATTTT. Its protein is CASSLGLTPYSDTQYF.

DNA for the CDR3: TGCGCCAGCAGAACCGGGACTAGCGGGGACCTTAGCACAGATACGCAGTATTTT. Translated, it gives CASRTGTSGDLSTDTQYF. The chain has TRBV5-1 and TRBJ2-3; the match to TRBD2 covers 13 bases. CDR1 SGHRS and CDR2 YFSETQ come from the germline V gene. The V segment lost 5 bases and the J segment 0 bases; nucleotides outside the gene matches: 9. The CDR3 is made up of 18 amino acids.

This clone was detected only a few times. The V gene is TRBV2, the J gene TRBJ2-7, with 8 bases that match TRBD1. This CDR3 comprises 13 residues. Germline V gene data show CDR1 as SNHLY and CDR2 as FYNNEI. V was clipped by 6 bases and J by 10 bases; unmatched bases: 11. The DNA of the CDR3 is TGTGCCAGCAGCGAGCCGCCGACAGGGGACCAGTACTTC. Translated, it gives CASSEPPTGDQYF.

As concerns this clone: The germline gene is not matched at one end of the junction; a read error may be the cause. The rearrangement uses TRBV5-1 and TRBJ2-7; TRBD2 matches at 9 bases. From germline, CDR1 is SGHRS and CDR2 YFSETQ. The CDR3 is 13 residues long. CDR3: CASSLEWGAGGRF. The CDR3 coding sequence is TGCGCCAGCAGCTTGGAATGGGGAGCGGGAGGCCGCTTC.

This clone was picked up one time. J is TRBJ2-4 and V is TRBV6-6, with 9 bases lining up with TRBD2. Germline CDR1 and CDR2: MNHNY and SVGAGI (reference sequence). The CDR3 consists of 15 residues. V lost 6 bases and J lost 7; bases outside the gene matches: 10. The DNA of the CDR3 is TGTGCCAGCAGCCTCCCGCGGCGGGAGGGGAACATTCAGTACTTC. It translates to CASSLPRREGNIQYF.